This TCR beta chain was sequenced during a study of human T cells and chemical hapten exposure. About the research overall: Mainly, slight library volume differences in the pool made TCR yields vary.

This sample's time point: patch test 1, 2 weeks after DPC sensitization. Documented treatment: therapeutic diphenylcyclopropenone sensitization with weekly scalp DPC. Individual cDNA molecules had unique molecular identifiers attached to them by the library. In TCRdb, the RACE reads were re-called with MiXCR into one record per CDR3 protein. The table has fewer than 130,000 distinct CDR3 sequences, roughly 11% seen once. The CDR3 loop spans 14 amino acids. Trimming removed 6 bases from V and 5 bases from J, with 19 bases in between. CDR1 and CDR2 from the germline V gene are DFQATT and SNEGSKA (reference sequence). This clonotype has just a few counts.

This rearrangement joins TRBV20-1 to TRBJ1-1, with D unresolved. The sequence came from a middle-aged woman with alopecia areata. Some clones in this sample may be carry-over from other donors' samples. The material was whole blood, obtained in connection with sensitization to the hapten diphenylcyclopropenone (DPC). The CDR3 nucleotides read TGCAGTGCCCTAGGCGTCTCGGGAGGGACTGAAGCTTTCTTT. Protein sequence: CSALGVSGGTEAFF.